Listed below are T cell receptor beta chains from one sample, sequenced in a study of control samples from healthy donors and cancer patients. Only in-frame clones appear in the TCRdb table, and some are missing; sequencing was by immunoSEQ multiplex PCR. The sample records approximately 190,000 clones, 91% being singletons. Source material: blood. The source is a man aged 30 to 39 in good health. Both conserved end residues are part of each CDR3. The D gene is left open where the match is weak. The size field is filled for only some rows; it gives once, few, many or a size class.

D gene	CDR3 length	clone size	V gene	J gene	CDR3 DNA	CDR3 protein
-	12	-	TRBV21-1	TRBJ1-1	TGTGCCAGCAGCAAGAGGGTCACTGAAGCTTTCTTT	CASSKRVTEAFF
-	13	-	TRBV30	TRBJ2-3	TGTGCCTGGGTGAACCAGGGAACAGATACGCAGTATTTT	CAWVNQGTDTQYF
TRBD1	15	-	TRBV18	TRBJ2-7	TGTGCCAGCTCGCCAGAGACAGGGGACACCTACGAGCAGTACTTC	CASSPETGDTYEQYF
-	14	once	TRBV9	TRBJ2-2	TGTGCCAGCAGCGTAGCGGGGAACACCGGGGAGCTGTTTTTT	CASSVAGNTGELFF
-	15	-	TRBV6-5	TRBJ2-3	TGTGCCAGCAGCCACGGGGGAAGGCCCCCAGATACGCAGTATTTT	CASSHGGRPPDTQYF
TRBD1	13	-	TRBV6-2/TRBV6-3	TRBJ1-1	TGTGCCAGCAGTAAACCACAGGGGATCCAAGCTTTCTTT	CASSKPQGIQAFF
-	12	-	TRBV11-1	TRBJ2-3	TGTGCCAGCCTCCTTGAGGGGGGTACGCAGTATTTT	CASLLEGGTQYF
-	16	-	TRBV9	TRBJ2-3	TGTGCCAGCAGCGTAGACAGTTTCTCTAGCACAGATACGCAGTATTTT	CASSVDSFSSTDTQYF
-	13	-	TRBV12-3/TRBV12-4	TRBJ1-3	TGTGCCAGCAGTTTAGTCAGAGGAAACACCATATATTTT	CASSLVRGNTIYF
-	12	-	TRBV3-1/TRBV3-2	TRBJ1-5	TGTGCCAGCAGCCAAGGAGATCAGCCCCAGCATTTT	CASSQGDQPQHF
TRBD1	13	-	TRBV27	TRBJ1-3	TGTGCCAGCAGTCATGAATACAGGGGGACCATATATTTT	CASSHEYRGTIYF
-	15	once	TRBV9	TRBJ1-4	TGTGCCAGCAGCGTGGGACCGAACACTAATGAAAAACTGTTTTTT	CASSVGPNTNEKLFF
-	12	-	TRBV4-1	TRBJ2-1	TGCGCCAGCAGCCAAGATCTAGGTGAGCAGTTCTTC	CASSQDLGEQFF
TRBD1	18	-	TRBV6-1	TRBJ1-6	TGTGCCAGCAGTGAAAGGGGGGGTGGACAGGCAAAACGTTCATCCCTCCACTTT	CASSERGGGQAKRSSLHF
-	16	few	TRBV4-1	TRBJ2-7	TGCGCCAGCAGCCCAGGCATCGGCTATTCATCCTACGAGCAGTACTTC	CASSPGIGYSSYEQYF
-	15	-	TRBV20-1	TRBJ1-6	TGCAGTGCTAGTCCTGGTACCTCCTATAATTCACCCCTCCACTTT	CSASPGTSYNSPLHF
TRBD1	17	once	TRBV19	TRBJ1-5	TGTGCCAGTAGTATAGGTCCCTCAAAGGGGGCGAGTCAGCCCCAGCATTTT	CASSIGPSKGASQPQHF
-	15	-	TRBV7-9	TRBJ2-1	TGTGCCAGCAGCTTAGGGGGACTTTCCTACAATGAGCAGTTCTTC	CASSLGGLSYNEQFF
TRBD1	13	-	TRBV29-1	TRBJ1-1	TGCAGCGTTGAAACAAGGGGGCTCCATAAAGCTTTCTTT	CSVETRGLHKAFF